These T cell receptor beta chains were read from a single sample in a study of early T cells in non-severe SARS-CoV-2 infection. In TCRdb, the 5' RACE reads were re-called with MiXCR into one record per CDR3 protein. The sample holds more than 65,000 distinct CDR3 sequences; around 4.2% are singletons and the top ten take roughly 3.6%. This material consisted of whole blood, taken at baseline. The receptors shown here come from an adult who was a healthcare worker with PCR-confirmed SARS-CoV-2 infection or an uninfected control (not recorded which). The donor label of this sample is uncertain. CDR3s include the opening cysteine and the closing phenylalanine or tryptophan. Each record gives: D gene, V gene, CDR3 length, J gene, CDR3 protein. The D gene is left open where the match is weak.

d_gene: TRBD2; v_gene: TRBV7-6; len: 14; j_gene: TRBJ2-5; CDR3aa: CASSFALAGWTQYF
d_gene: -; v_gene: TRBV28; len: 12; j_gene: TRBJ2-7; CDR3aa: CASSSGSYEQYF
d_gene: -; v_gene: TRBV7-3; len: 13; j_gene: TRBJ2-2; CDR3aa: CASSPRGSGELFF
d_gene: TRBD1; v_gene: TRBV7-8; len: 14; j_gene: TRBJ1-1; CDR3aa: CASSPGQGNTEAFF
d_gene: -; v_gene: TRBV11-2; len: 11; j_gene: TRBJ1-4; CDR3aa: CASSLEEKLFF
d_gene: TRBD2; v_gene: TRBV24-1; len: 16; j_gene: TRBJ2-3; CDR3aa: CATSDLSGGRTDTQYF
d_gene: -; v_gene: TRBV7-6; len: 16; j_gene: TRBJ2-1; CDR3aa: CASSSSEKITYNEQFF
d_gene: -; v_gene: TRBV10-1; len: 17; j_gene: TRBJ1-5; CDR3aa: CASSLMYVGESNQPQHF
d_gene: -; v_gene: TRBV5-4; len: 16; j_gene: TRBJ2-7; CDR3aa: CASSPGQPQGGYEQYF
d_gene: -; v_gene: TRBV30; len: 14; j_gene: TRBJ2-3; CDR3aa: CAWSKQGSTDTQYF
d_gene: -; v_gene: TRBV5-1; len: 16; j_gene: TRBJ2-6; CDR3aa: CASSFFRSSGANVLTF
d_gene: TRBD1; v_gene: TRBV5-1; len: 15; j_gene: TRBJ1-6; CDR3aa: CASRRGQGTDSPLHF
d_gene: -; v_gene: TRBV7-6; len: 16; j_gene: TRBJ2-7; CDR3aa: CASSLESLVSSYEQYF
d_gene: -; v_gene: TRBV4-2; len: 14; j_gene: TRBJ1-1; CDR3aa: CASSQVLTDSEAFF
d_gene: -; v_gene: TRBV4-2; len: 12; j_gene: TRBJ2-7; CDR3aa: CASSQETYEQYF
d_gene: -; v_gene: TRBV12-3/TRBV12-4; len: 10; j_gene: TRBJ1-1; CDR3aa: CASRSTEAFF
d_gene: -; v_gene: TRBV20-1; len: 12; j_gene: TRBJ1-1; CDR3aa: CSPPLWSTEAFF
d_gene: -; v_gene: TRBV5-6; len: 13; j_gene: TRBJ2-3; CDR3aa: CASSDTTEDTQYF
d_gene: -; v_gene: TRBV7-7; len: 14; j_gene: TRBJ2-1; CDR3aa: CASSPPGLSNEQFF
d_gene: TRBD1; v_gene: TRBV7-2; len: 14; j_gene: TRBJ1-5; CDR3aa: CASSLDRGGQPQHF
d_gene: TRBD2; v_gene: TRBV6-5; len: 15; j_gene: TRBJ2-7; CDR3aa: CASTLGGGVDYEQYF
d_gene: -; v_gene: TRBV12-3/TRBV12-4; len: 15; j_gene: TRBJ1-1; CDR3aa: CASSPRQKLNTEAFF
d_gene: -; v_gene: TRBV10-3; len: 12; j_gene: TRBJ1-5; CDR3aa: CAIAAVNQPQHF
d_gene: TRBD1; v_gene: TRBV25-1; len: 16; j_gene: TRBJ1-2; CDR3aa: CASSDNPARGRFGYTF
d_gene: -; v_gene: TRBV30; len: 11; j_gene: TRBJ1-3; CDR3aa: CAWTHGNTIYF
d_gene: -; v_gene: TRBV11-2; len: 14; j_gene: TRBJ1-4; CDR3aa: CASSFAQGGEKLFF
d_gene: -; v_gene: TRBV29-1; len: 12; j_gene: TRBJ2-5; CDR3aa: CSVVTGKETQYF
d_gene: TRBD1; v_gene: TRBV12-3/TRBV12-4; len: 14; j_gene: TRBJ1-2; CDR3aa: CASSDRARDYGYTF
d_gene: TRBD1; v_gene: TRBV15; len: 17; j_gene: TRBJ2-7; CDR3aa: CATSRDPTGTGSYEQYF
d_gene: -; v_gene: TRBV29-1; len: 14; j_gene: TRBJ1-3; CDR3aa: CSVALTGSGNTIYF
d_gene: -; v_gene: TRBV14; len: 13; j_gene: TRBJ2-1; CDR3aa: CASSQVNRNEQFF
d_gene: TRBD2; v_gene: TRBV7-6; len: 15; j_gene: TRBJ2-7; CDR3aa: CASSPPAGGVYEQYF
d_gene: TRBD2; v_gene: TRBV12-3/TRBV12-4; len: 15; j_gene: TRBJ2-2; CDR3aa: CASSPSGLAGVELFF